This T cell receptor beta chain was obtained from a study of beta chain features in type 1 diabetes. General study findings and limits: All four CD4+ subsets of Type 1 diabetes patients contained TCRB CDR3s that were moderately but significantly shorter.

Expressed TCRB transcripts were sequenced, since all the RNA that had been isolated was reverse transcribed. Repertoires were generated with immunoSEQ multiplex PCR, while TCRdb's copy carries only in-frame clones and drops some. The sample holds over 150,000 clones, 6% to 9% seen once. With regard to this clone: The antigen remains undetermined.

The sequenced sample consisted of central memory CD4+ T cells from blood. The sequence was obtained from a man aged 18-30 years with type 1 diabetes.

The CDR3 nucleotides are TGTGCCAGCAGCTCCTCCGGGACAGGGGTTGCCGAGCAGTACTTC. This encodes CASSSSGTGVAEQYF. This rearrangement joins TRBV7-2 to TRBJ2-7, with 10 bases lining up with TRBD1. The CDR3 extends over 15 amino acids. The V gene end was trimmed by 4 bases and the J gene end by 6 bases; junction bases not matched to a gene: 9. The V gene's germline CDR1 is SGHTA and CDR2 FQGNSA. Combining the CDR3 with reference TRBV7-2 and TRBJ2-7 gives the whole variable domain GAGVSQSPSNKVTEKGKDVELRCDPISGHTALYWYRQSLGQGLEFLIYFQGNSAPDKSGLPSDRFSAERTGGSVSTLTIQRTQQEDSAVYLCASSSSGTGVAEQYFGPGTRLTVT.